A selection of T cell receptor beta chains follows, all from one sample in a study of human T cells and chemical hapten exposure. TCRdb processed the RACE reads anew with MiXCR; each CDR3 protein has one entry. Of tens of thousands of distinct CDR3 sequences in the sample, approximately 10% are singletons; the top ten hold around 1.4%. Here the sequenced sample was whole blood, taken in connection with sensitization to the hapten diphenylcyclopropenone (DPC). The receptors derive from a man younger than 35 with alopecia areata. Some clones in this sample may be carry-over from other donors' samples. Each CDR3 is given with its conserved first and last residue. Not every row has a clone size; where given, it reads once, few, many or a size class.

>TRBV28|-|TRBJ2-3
CASSPAHERGTDTQYF
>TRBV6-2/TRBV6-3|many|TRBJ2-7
CASRLVSYEQYF
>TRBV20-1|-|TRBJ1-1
CSARARGRTEAFF
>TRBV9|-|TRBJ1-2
CASSVGSAGNYGYTF
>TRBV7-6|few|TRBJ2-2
CASRQGNTGELFF
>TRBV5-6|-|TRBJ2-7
CASSSGRVYEQYF
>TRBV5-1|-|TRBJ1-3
CASSVTGSTGNTIYF
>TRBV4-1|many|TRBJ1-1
CASSQSQGSTEAFF
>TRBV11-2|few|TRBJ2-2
CASSLDRGQRTGELFF
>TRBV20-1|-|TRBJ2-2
CSAVDRITGELFF